The next 32 T cell receptor beta chains were all read from a single sample in a study of blood T cell repertoires in COVID-19. Produced via immunoSEQ multiplex PCR; TCRdb's table is partial and in-frame only. The sample carries around 200,000 clones, around 87% recorded once. The sample consisted of peripheral blood. Receptors were obtained from a young woman who had recovered from COVID-19.

V is TRBV5-6 and J is TRBJ2-1, with D perhaps matching TRBD2 (7 bases). Trimming pared 1 base from V and 4 bases from J, leaving 15 bases between. CDR1 SGHDT and CDR2 YYEEEE come from the germline V gene. This CDR3 spans 16 amino acids. For the CDR3, the DNA is TGTGCCAGCAGCTTGTTTAAGGGGGGGCAGTACAATGAGCAGTTCTTC. Translated: CASSLFKGGQYNEQFF.

This clone was seen only a few times. The chain uses TRBV18 and TRBJ2-6; 8 bases align to TRBD1. Germline V CDR1 and CDR2: KGHSH, LQKENI. The V segment lost 4 bases and the J segment 2 bases; nucleotides outside the gene matches: 4. This CDR3 has 16 residues. Here the CDR3 reads CASSLYRGTGANVLTF. The CDR3 nucleotides are TGTGCCAGCTCACTGTACAGGGGGACTGGGGCCAACGTCCTGACTTTC.

V and J are TRBV19 and TRBJ2-1; TRBD2 agrees at 13 bases. The CDR3 covers 16 residues. CDR1 is LNHDA, CDR2 SQIVND, per germline (reference sequence). The J segment lost 2 bases and the V segment lost 3 bases, leaving 1 base of the junction unmatched. The CDR3, as DNA: TGTGCCAGTAGTATTACTAGCGGGGGGGCCTACAATGAGCAGTTCTTC. This gives the protein CASSITSGGAYNEQFF.

The chain links TRBV23-1 to TRBJ1-4; tentatively, D is TRBD1 (5 bases). TRBV23-1 is treated as an ORF (open reading frame) with a function not yet certain. The germline V and J ends were trimmed by 4 bases and 5 bases, with 11 bases remaining between them. CDR3 length equals 14 residues. This CDR3 reads CASSPGTENEKLFF. The DNA for the CDR3 is TGCGCCAGCAGTCCAGGGACTGAGAATGAAAAACTGTTTTTT.

This clone was found once. The V gene is TRBV27, the J gene TRBJ1-2; a weak D match, TRBD1 (5 bases). V lost 1 base, J lost 2 bases, and 11 bases lay in between. Per the germline V gene, CDR1 is MNHEY and CDR2 is SMNVEV (reference sequence). This CDR3 is built from 15 residues. As DNA, the CDR3 is TGTGCCAGCAGTTTATTCGCAGGGCGGAACTATGGCTACACCTTC. It specifies CASSLFAGRNYGYTF.

The chain employs TRBV7-2 and TRBJ1-6; a weak D match, TRBD1 (5 bases). Germline CDR1 is SGHTA and CDR2 is FQGNSA. Deletions cut 11 bases from V and 0 bases from J, with 11 bases between. The CDR3 is 14 amino acids. The CDR3 loop reads CAAGRSSYNSPLHF. The DNA of the CDR3 is TGTGCCGCGGGACGGAGCTCCTATAATTCACCCCTCCACTTT.

This clone was recorded once. The chain recombines TRBV6-2 or TRBV6-3 with TRBJ2-7, with 13 bases matching TRBD2. V was clipped by 4 bases and J by 5 bases; unmatched bases: 5. This CDR3 has 15 residues. Germline V gives CDR1 MNHEY, CDR2 SVGEGT. This CDR3 reads CASSFRLAGGHEQYV. The CDR3 DNA reads TGTGCCAGCAGTTTCAGACTAGCGGGAGGACACGAGCAGTACGTC.

The chain has TRBV30 and TRBJ2-1, with 11 bases matching TRBD2. V lost 0 bases to trimming and J lost 7 bases; unmatched junction nucleotides: 5. The CDR3 contains 15 residues. Per germline, CDR1 GTSNPN and CDR2 SVGIG (reference sequence). The CDR3 is CAWSVTSGSFNEQFF. The CDR3, as DNA: TGTGCCTGGAGTGTAACTAGCGGGAGTTTTAATGAGCAGTTCTTC.

The V call is TRBV15, the J call TRBJ1-2; the D is unclear. Germline V gene data show CDR1 as LNHNV and CDR2 as YYDKDF (reference sequence). CDR3 length equals 16 residues. V lost 0 bases to trimming and J lost 0 bases, with 11 bases between them. DNA for the CDR3: TGTGCCACCAGCAGAGATAGGACTCCTCCTAACTATGGCTACACCTTC. Its protein is CATSRDRTPPNYGYTF.

The chain combines TRBV3-1 (or the pseudogene TRBV3-2) with TRBJ1-6, with D tentatively TRBD1 (5 bases). CDR1 is LGHDT, CDR2 YNNKEL, per germline (reference sequence). With 1 base removed from V and 4 bases from J, the gap between germline ends came to 8 bases. The length of the CDR3 is 15 residues. The CDR3 is CASSQAQGYNSPLHF. CDR3 sequence (DNA): TGTGCCAGCAGCCAAGCCCAGGGATATAATTCACCCCTCCACTTT.

The rearrangement links TRBV7-8 to TRBJ2-4; D remains ambiguous. CDR3 length equals 14 residues. Germline V lookup: CDR1 SGHVS, CDR2 FQNEAQ. Trimming removed 5 bases from V and 0 bases from J, with 8 bases in between. The DNA of the CDR3 is TGTGCCAGCAGCCCCCGGGTAGCCAAAAACATTCAGTACTTC. Protein sequence: CASSPRVAKNIQYF.

This clone was seen a handful of times. The chain couples TRBV12-3 or TRBV12-4 to TRBJ1-4; no reliable D call. The CDR3 runs to 12 residues. V was clipped by 1 base and J by 10 bases, with 7 bases between them. Written as DNA, the CDR3 is TGTGCCAGCAGTTTAGAAGGGAGAAAACTGTTTTTT. Amino acids: CASSLEGRKLFF.

The CDR3 protein is CASSHSGGGTGELFF. DNA for the CDR3: TGTGCCAGCAGCCATAGCGGGGGAGGGACCGGGGAGCTGTTTTTT. V is TRBV7-3 and J is TRBJ2-2, with TRBD2 matching over 9 bases. J gave up 5 bases and V 5 bases, and 6 bases lay outside the gene matches. The CDR3 has 15 residues. Germline V CDR1 and CDR2: SGHTA, FQGTGA.

The V gene is TRBV19, the J gene TRBJ1-5; TRBD1 agrees at 9 bases. Germline CDR1 reads LNHDA; CDR2 reads SQIVND (reference sequence). J was trimmed by 6 bases and V by 6 bases; bases with no gene match: 6. The CDR3 is 14 residues long. In DNA form, the CDR3 reads TGTGCCAGTAGCAAGGGACAGGGAGTTCAGCCCCAGCATTTT. Translating gives CASSKGQGVQPQHF.

V gene TRBV9 combines with J gene TRBJ2-7; D not resolved. The V gene's germline CDR1 is SGDLS and CDR2 YYNGEE. The CDR3 contains 13 residues. V was shortened by 0 bases and J by 4 bases, with 8 bases between the two germline ends. In nucleotides, the CDR3 is TGTGCCAGCAGCGTAGGTACAGCTTACGAGCAGTACTTC. Its protein is CASSVGTAYEQYF.

This rearrangement joins TRBV9 to TRBJ2-6; the match to TRBD1 covers 7 bases. The CDR3 has 16 residues. Germline V gives CDR1 SGDLS, CDR2 YYNGEE. With 1 base clipped from V and 3 bases from J, the junction kept 4 bases outside the gene matches. As DNA, the CDR3 is TGTGCCAGCAGCGTAACAGGGGCGGGTGGGGCCAACGTCCTGACTTTC. Amino acid sequence: CASSVTGAGGANVLTF.

This clone was detected once. The chain joins TRBV2 to TRBJ2-5; 12 nucleotides line up with TRBD2. The CDR3 spans 15 residues. Germline CDR1 and CDR2: SNHLY and FYNNEI. Trimming removed 7 bases from V and 1 base from J; junction bases left unmatched: 4. The CDR3 protein is CASIGLAGPQETQYF. The DNA of the CDR3 is TGTGCCAGCATAGGACTAGCGGGACCCCAAGAGACCCAGTACTTC. The entire variable domain, with the rest obtained from reference TRBV2 and TRBJ2-5, is as follows: EPEVTQTPSHQVTQMGQEVILRCVPISNHLYFYWYRQILGQKVEFLVSFYNNEISEKSEIFDDQFSVERPDGSNFTLKIRSTKLEDSAMYFCASIGLAGPQETQYFGPGTRLLVL.

In this sample, this clone turned up once. The chain is built from TRBV5-8 and TRBJ2-5, with TRBD1 identical over 7 bases. There are 15 residues in the CDR3. The J segment lost 1 base and the V segment lost 0 bases, leaving 3 bases of the junction unmatched. The V gene's germline CDR1 is SGHTS and CDR2 YDEGEE. For the CDR3, the DNA is TGTGCCAGCAGCTTGGGGGGACAGCCCCAAGAGACCCAGTACTTC. Translating it yields CASSLGGQPQETQYF.

V usage is TRBV29-1 and J usage is TRBJ2-7; 10 nucleotides align to TRBD2. This CDR3 region has 15 residues. V trimming: 4 bases; J trimming: 0 bases; junction bases outside the gene matches: 6. The germline V gene encodes CDR1 SQVTM and CDR2 ANQGSEA. The CDR3 nucleotides read TGCAGCGTTGGACAACTAGCGGGGAACTCCTACGAGCAGTACGTC. Translated: CSVGQLAGNSYEQYV.

The chain is built from TRBV5-4 and TRBJ2-5, with 12 bases lining up with TRBD2. With V trimmed by 4 bases and J by 5 bases, 9 bases remained unmatched. The CDR3 has 16 amino acids. Per germline, CDR1 SGHNT and CDR2 YYREEE (reference sequence). CDR3 coding DNA: TGTGCCAGCAGCCATCCGACTAGCGGGAGTTCTGAGACCCAGTACTTC. As protein: CASSHPTSGSSETQYF.

The chain carries TRBV29-1 and TRBJ2-1; TRBD1 matches at 9 bases. The germline CDR1 and CDR2 sequences are SQVTM and ANQGSEA. The CDR3 sequence is 14 residues long. J lost 4 bases, V lost 1 base, and 2 bases had no gene match. The CDR3: CSVEGQGGYNEQFF. CDR3 DNA sequence: TGCAGCGTTGAAGGACAGGGGGGGTACAATGAGCAGTTCTTC.

The chain has TRBV11-3 and TRBJ1-1; no definite D call. V was pared by 4 bases and J by 4 bases, with 10 bases between. The CDR3 has 13 amino acids. From germline, CDR1 is SGHNT and CDR2 YENEEA. The CDR3 reads CASSWYSVTEAFF. CDR3 coding DNA: TGTGCCAGCAGCTGGTACAGTGTCACTGAAGCTTTCTTT. Full variable domain (rest looked up from reference TRBV11-3 and TRBJ1-1): EAGVVQSPRYKIIEKKQPVAFWCNPISGHNTLYWYLQNLGQGPELLIRYENEEAVDDSQLPKDRFSAERLKGVDSTLKIQPAELGDSAVYLCASSWYSVTEAFFGQGTRLTVV.

This chain uses TRBV7-9 with TRBJ1-6; D is perhaps TRBD1 (5 bases). The CDR3 has 17 amino acids. Germline-derived CDR1 and CDR2 are SEHNR and FQNEAQ (reference sequence). V was cut by 2 bases and J by 4 bases, with 15 bases left in between. In nucleotides, the CDR3 is TGTGCCAGCAGCTTATTTGAGGGAGGGGTATATAATTCACCCCTCCACTTT. Amino acid sequence: CASSLFEGGVYNSPLHF.

The chain employs TRBV2 and TRBJ2-3; TRBD1 matches at 10 bases. Looked up from germline, CDR1 is SNHLY and CDR2 is FYNNEI. This CDR3 has 16 amino acids. V shed 1 base and J 4 bases; nucleotides not matched to a gene: 5. The CDR3 protein is CASSEEWTGGPDTQYF. CDR3 nucleotides: TGTGCCAGCAGTGAAGAATGGACAGGGGGTCCAGATACGCAGTATTTT.

The V and J genes are TRBV4-3 and TRBJ2-5; 9 bases are a match to TRBD2. The CDR3 consists of 20 residues. CDR1 is LGHNA, CDR2 YSLEER, per germline. The trim removed 0 bases at V and 0 bases at J, leaving 14 bases unmatched. The CDR3 region has the DNA TGCGCCAGCAGCCAAGATCCTCCCCCTCCTAGCGGGAACTACCAAGAGACCCAGTACTTC. Its protein product is CASSQDPPPPSGNYQETQYF.

In this sample, this clone turned up once. The chain carries TRBV7-2 and TRBJ2-7, with 8 bases matching TRBD2. Germline-derived CDR1 and CDR2 are SGHTA and FQGNSA. Unmatched junction bases numbered 22, after V lost 5 bases and J lost 7 bases. This CDR3 has 18 amino acids. The DNA of the CDR3 is TGTGCCAGCAGCCGTATGTCGTTGTTGGGACTAGGAGATGAAGAGCAGTACTTC. As protein: CASSRMSLLGLGDEEQYF.

The chain has TRBV6-4 and TRBJ2-6; D may be TRBD2 (5 bases). CDR1 MRHNA and CDR2 SNTAGT come from the germline V gene. Trimming left V 5 bases short and J 0 bases short, with 11 bases between. The CDR3 length is 16 residues. CDR3: CASSLRASSGANVLTF. The CDR3 nucleotides read TGTGCCAGCAGTCTGCGGGCGTCCTCTGGGGCCAACGTCCTGACTTTC.

This chain links TRBV7-2 with TRBJ2-7; D unclear. This CDR3 has 13 residues. Trimming stripped 1 base from V and 4 bases from J, with 8 bases between. Germline V gene lookup returns CDR1 SGHTA and CDR2 FQGNSA. The CDR3 region is CASSLDTHYEQYF. Here the CDR3 DNA reads TGTGCCAGCAGCTTAGATACTCATTACGAGCAGTACTTC.

This chain uses TRBV6-2 or TRBV6-3 with TRBJ2-3, with TRBD2 as a possible D gene (5 bases). The V gene's germline CDR1 is MNHEY and CDR2 SVGEGT. Trimming left V 0 bases short and J 2 bases short, with 12 bases between. The length of the CDR3 is 16 residues. In DNA form, the CDR3 reads TGTGCCAGCAGTTACTCAGTCAGCGGTTACACAGATACGCAGTATTTT. This sequence encodes CASSYSVSGYTDTQYF.

This clone was found once. CDR3 in amino acids: CASSLGTATEAFF. DNA for the CDR3: TGTGCCAGCAGCCTTGGGACAGCTACTGAAGCTTTCTTT. The chain combines TRBV7-6 with TRBJ1-1; 7 bases fit TRBD1. Trimming took 5 bases from V and 5 from J; bases not matched to a gene: 5. The CDR3 runs to 13 residues. Germline CDR1 is SGHVS and CDR2 is FNYEAQ.

The chain is built from TRBV7-9 and TRBJ2-3; 8 bases are a match to TRBD2. With V trimmed by 3 bases and J by 9 bases, 17 bases remained unmatched. The CDR3 contains 17 residues. Germline V gives CDR1 SEHNR, CDR2 FQNEAQ (reference sequence). The CDR3 loop is CASSFPAREGLFPTQYF. The CDR3 DNA reads TGTGCCAGCAGCTTTCCGGCCCGGGAGGGCCTCTTCCCGACGCAGTATTTT.

The CDR3 loop is CASSFRTAPRSGGYTF. The CDR3 bases are TGTGCCAGCAGTTTCCGGACAGCGCCCAGGAGCGGTGGCTACACCTTC. The chain carries TRBV28 and TRBJ1-2; TRBD1 is a possible D gene (6 bases). This CDR3 comprises 16 residues. V shed 3 bases and J shed 7 bases, with 21 bases lying between them. Germline values: CDR1 MDHEN, CDR2 SYDVKM.